A single sample gave rise to the 2 T cell receptor beta chains below, sequenced in a study of human T cells and chemical hapten exposure. Each cDNA molecule in the library carried unique molecular identifiers. TCRdb re-analysed the reads in MiXCR, keeping a single row per CDR3 protein. Of approximately 2,200 distinct CDR3 sequences listed, roughly half are singletons. Treatment: therapeutic diphenylcyclopropenone sensitization with weekly scalp DPC. Sequenced material: whole blood, taken before DPC sensitization or 2, 6, or about 24 weeks after (not recorded which). The receptor source for this set is an adult with alopecia areata. Some clones in this sample may be carry-over from other donors' samples. This table probably holds off-target reads from a library built for another chain.

The chain links TRBV24-1 to TRBJ2-1; D call uncertain. Germline CDR1 and CDR2: KGHDR and SFDVKD. Trimming stripped 3 bases from V and 6 bases from J, with 2 bases between. The CDR3 has 11 residues. The DNA for the CDR3 is TGTGCCACCAGTGATCTCAATGAGCAGTTCTTC. Amino acids: CATSDLNEQFF.

The chain combines TRBV29-1 with TRBJ2-3; no clear D. The CDR3 length is 13 residues. The germline V gene encodes CDR1 SQVTM and CDR2 ANQGSEA. V shed 1 base and J shed 2 bases, with 7 bases lying between them. The chain's CDR3 is CSVEARATDTQYF. The CDR3 coding sequence is TGCAGCGTTGAAGCAAGGGCCACAGATACGCAGTATTTT.